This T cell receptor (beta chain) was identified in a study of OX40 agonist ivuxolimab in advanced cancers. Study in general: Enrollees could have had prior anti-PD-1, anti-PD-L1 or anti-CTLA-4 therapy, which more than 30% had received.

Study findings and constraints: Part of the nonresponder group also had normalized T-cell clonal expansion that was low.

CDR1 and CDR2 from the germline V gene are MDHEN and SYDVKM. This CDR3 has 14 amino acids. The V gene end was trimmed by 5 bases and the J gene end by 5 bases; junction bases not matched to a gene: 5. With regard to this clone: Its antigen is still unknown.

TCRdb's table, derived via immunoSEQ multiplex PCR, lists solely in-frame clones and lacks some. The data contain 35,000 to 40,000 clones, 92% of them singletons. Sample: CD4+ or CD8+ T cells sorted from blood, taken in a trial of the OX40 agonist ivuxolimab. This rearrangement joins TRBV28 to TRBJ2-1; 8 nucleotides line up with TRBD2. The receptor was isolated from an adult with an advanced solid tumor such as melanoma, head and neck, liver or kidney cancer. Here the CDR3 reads CASSPLAVNNEQFF. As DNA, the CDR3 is TGTGCCAGCAGTCCACTAGCGGTTAACAATGAGCAGTTCTTC. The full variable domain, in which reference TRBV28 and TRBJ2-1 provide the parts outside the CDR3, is DVKVTQSSRYLVKRTGEKVFLECVQDMDHENMFWYRQDPGLGLRLIYFSYDVKMKEKGDIPEGYSVSREKKERFSLILESASTNQTSMYLCASSPLAVNNEQFFGPGTRLTVL.